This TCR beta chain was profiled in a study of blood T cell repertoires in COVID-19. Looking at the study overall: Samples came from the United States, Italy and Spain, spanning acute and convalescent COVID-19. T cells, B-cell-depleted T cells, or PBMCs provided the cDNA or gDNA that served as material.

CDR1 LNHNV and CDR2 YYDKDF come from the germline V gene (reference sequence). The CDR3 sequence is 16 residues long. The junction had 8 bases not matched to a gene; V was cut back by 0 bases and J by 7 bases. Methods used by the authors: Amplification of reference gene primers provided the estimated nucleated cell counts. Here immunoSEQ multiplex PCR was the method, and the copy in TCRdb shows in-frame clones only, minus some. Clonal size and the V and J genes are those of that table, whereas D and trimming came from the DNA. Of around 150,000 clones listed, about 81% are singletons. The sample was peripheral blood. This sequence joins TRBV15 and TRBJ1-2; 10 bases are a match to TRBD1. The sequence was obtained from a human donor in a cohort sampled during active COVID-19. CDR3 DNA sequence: TGTGCCACCAGCAGAGATCGGGGACAGGGGTTCTCTGGCTACACCTTC. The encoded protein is CATSRDRGQGFSGYTF.